This T cell receptor (beta chain) was identified during a study of response to subunit inactivated influenza vaccine. Overall study findings and caveats: New T cells are recruited in small numbers by each seasonal influenza vaccination, according to the authors' suggestion.

V was pared by 2 bases and J by 2 bases, with 8 bases between. From germline, CDR1 is SGHNT and CDR2 YYREEE (reference sequence). The CDR3 is 13 residues long. This clonotype was counted only a few times. Its antigen remains unidentified. TCRdb independently ran MiXCR on the RT-PCR reads; one entry per CDR3 protein. The sample holds more than 150,000 distinct CDR3 sequences, roughly 10% seen once. The chain links TRBV5-4 to TRBJ2-7; unclear D gene. The sample consisted of CD8+ T cells sorted from PBMCs, taken 23 to 25 months after vaccination. This TCR was recovered from a man aged 50-75 years who received an inactivated influenza vaccine. CDR3 DNA: TGTGCCAGCAGCTTTAACAGCCCCTACGAGCAGTACTTC. As protein: CASSFNSPYEQYF. Variable domain in full (rest from reference TRBV5-4 and TRBJ2-7): ETGVTQSPTHLIKTRGQQVTLRCSSQSGHNTVSWYQQALGQGPQFIFQYYREEENGRGNFPPRFSGLQFPNYSSELNVNALELDDSALYLCASSFNSPYEQYFGPGTRLTVT.